The T cell receptor (beta chain) under discussion was sequenced for a study of identifying expanded T cells in peripheral blood. The CDR3 consists of 14 residues. V shed 0 bases and J shed 2 bases, with 9 bases lying between them. Germline V gene sequence: CDR1 SGHRS, CDR2 YFSETQ. The repertoire was sequenced with immunoSEQ multiplex PCR; TCRdb's copy has only in-frame clones and lacks some. This sample yields approximately 90,000 clones, of which roughly 86% are seen a single time; around 6% belongs to the top ten. The origin of this receptor is a person aged 18 to 70 in good health. The chain joins TRBV5-1 to TRBJ2-7; D remains ambiguous. The sequencing sample was made of blood. The CDR3 DNA is TGCGCCAGCAGCTTGGCCGGTTCTACCTACGAGCAGTACTTC. It yields the protein CASSLAGSTYEQYF.